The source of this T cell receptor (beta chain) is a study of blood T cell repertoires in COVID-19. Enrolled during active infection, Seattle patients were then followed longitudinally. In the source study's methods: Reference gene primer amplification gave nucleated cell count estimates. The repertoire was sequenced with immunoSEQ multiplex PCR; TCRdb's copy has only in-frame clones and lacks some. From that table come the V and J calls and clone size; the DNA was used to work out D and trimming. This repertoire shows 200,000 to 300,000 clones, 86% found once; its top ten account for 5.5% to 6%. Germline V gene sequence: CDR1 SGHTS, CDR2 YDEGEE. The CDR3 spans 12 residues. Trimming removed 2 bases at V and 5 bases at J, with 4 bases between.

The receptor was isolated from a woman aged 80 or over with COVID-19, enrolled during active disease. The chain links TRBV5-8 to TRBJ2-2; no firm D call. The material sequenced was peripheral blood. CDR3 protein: CASSFRTGELFF. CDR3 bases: TGTGCCAGCAGCTTTAGAACCGGGGAGCTGTTTTTT.